This T cell receptor beta chain was identified during a study of shared clonotypes between healthy human individuals. Across the whole study: A couple of women and a few men aged 18 to 49 served as donors. Study findings and constraints: The sole specimen, blood, was sampled, and tissue repertoires likely differ.

Germline V lookup: CDR1 MNHEY, CDR2 SMNVEV (reference sequence). J lost 0 bases, V lost 5 bases, and 10 bases had no gene match. The CDR3 is 18 residues long. With regard to this clone: Its target is unknown.

Genomic DNA (from each subset) was split evenly across several immunoSEQ plates. Sequencing on ten immunoSEQ deep assay plates was performed for unsorted PBMC DNA. Assay: immunoSEQ multiplex PCR; the TCRdb copy retains only in-frame clones and omits some. Altogether some 480,000 clones are present, less than 80% being singletons, with the ten largest covering approximately 12%. This clonotype was obtained from a woman aged 40 to 50 in good health. Some clones in this sample may be carry-over from other donors' samples. The specimen sequenced was PBMCs. The chain carries TRBV27 and TRBJ2-6; 7 bases map to TRBD2. CDR3 coding DNA: TGTGCCAGCAGTCCCGGGAGGTTAAGGGACTCTGGGGCCAACGTCCTGACTTTC. It is translated as CASSPGRLRDSGANVLTF.